What follows are 13 T cell receptor beta chains derived from one specimen sequenced in a study of monozygotic twins with cystic fibrosis. The table came from immunoSEQ multiplex PCR; TCRdb's copy has only in-frame clones and leaves some out. The top ten clones hold 0.29% of a sample with around 23,000 clones, around 90% of them seen once. Sequencing was done on a sample of blood. The origin of the receptors is a girl aged 2 to 9 with cystic fibrosis.

The chain carries TRBV15 and TRBJ2-3; D call uncertain. CDR1 is LNHNV and CDR2 is YYDKDF in the germline V gene (reference sequence). Trimming stripped 0 bases from V and 5 bases from J, with 12 bases between. The CDR3 is made up of 15 amino acids. The CDR3 sequence is CATSRDNRVGDTQYF. DNA of the CDR3: TGTGCCACCAGCAGAGATAATAGAGTCGGAGATACGCAGTATTTT.

The V and J genes are TRBV7-9 and TRBJ2-7, with 8 bases matching TRBD1. Per the germline V gene, CDR1 is SEHNR and CDR2 is FQNEAQ (reference sequence). The junction had 18 bases not matched to a gene; V was cut back by 2 bases and J by 3 bases. The CDR3 loop spans 19 amino acids. CDR3 sequence (DNA): TGTGCCAGCAGCTTAATCATGGGTTTCGGGGACAGGCGCTACTACGAGCAGTACTTC. The encoded protein is CASSLIMGFGDRRYYEQYF.

This chain joins TRBV7-9 and TRBJ2-7; 9 nucleotides align to TRBD1. V shed 5 bases, J shed 4 bases, and the junction held 6 bases outside the gene matches. The germline gives CDR1 SEHNR, CDR2 FQNEAQ (reference sequence). CDR3 size: 14 residues. The CDR3 loop is CASSPRDRVYEQYF. The DNA for the CDR3 is TGTGCCAGCAGCCCCCGGGACAGGGTGTACGAGCAGTACTTC.

The chain uses TRBV6-5 and TRBJ1-2; D ambiguous. The germline gives CDR1 MNHEY, CDR2 SVGAGI. V lost 6 bases, J lost 0 bases, and 11 bases lay in between. This CDR3 is built from 14 residues. The chain's CDR3 is CASSTMGTNYGYTF. CDR3 nucleotides: TGTGCCAGCAGCACTATGGGTACTAACTATGGCTACACCTTC.

V gene TRBV6-5 combines with J gene TRBJ2-5; D is unclear. The CDR3 runs to 14 residues. V gave up 6 bases and J gave up 5 bases, with 16 bases separating them. Germline V gene data show CDR1 as MNHEY and CDR2 as SVGAGI. The CDR3 loop is CASRTPGIGETQYF. CDR3 in DNA: TGTGCCAGCAGGACGCCGGGCATTGGGGAGACCCAGTACTTC.

V usage is TRBV4-3 and J usage is TRBJ2-6; 7 bases are shared with TRBD1. The CDR3 is 16 amino acids. CDR1 is LGHNA, CDR2 YSLEER, per germline. After removal of 2 bases from V and 2 bases from J, the junction contained 3 bases not matched to a gene. The CDR3 reads CASSQSQGTGANVLTF. For the CDR3, the DNA is TGCGCCAGCAGCCAATCACAGGGGACTGGGGCCAACGTCCTGACTTTC.

The V gene is TRBV14, the J gene TRBJ1-2; D is unclear. Trimming stripped 0 bases from V and 7 bases from J, with 9 bases between. Germline assignment: CDR1 SGHDN and CDR2 FVKESK. This CDR3 region has 13 residues. CDR3 coding DNA: TGTGCCAGCAGCCAAGAATTGTTTCTTGGCTACACCTTC. Translated, it gives CASSQELFLGYTF.

V is TRBV21-1 and J is TRBJ2-5; TRBD2, the table's D call, was not compared with the DNA. TRBV21-1 is annotated as a pseudogene. The CDR3 sequence is 15 residues long. The CDR3 loop is CASSNRVETQETQYF. The CDR3 DNA is TGTGCCAGCAGCAACCGGGTGGAGACCCAAGAGACCCAGTACTTC.

This clone was picked up a small number of times. The chain employs TRBV30 and TRBJ1-1, with 7 positions matching TRBD1. Looked up from germline, CDR1 is GTSNPN and CDR2 is SVGIG (reference sequence). There are 13 residues in the CDR3. Trimming removed 8 bases from V and 3 bases from J; junction bases left unmatched: 9. The CDR3 bases are TGTGCCGCAGGGGGGAACAGGGACACTGAAGCTTTCTTT. Encoded protein: CAAGGNRDTEAFF.

The chain's CDR3 is CASSQVSIAAGGPNNEQFF. Written as DNA, the CDR3 is TGCGCCAGCAGCCAAGTATCGATAGCGGCGGGGGGGCCAAACAATGAGCAGTTCTTC. The chain couples TRBV4-1 to TRBJ2-1; 9 positions agree with TRBD2. The J segment lost 5 bases and the V segment lost 1 base, leaving 15 bases of the junction unmatched. Per germline, CDR1 MGHRA and CDR2 YSYEKL. CDR3 length: 19 residues.

This chain joins TRBV10-2 and TRBJ1-6; TRBD1 aligns across 8 bases. The V segment lost 7 bases and the J segment 4 bases; nucleotides outside the gene matches: 3. This CDR3 contains 14 residues. Germline CDR1 reads WSHSY; CDR2 reads SAAADI. DNA for the CDR3: TGCGCCAGCAAGACAGGGGCTTATAATTCACCCCTCCACTTT. It translates to CASKTGAYNSPLHF.

This sequence joins TRBV27 and TRBJ2-7; tentatively, D is TRBD2 (5 bases). The CDR3 is 15 residues long. The germline gives CDR1 MNHEY, CDR2 SMNVEV (reference sequence). With 2 bases removed from V and 2 bases from J, the gap between germline ends came to 13 bases. The CDR3 sequence is CASSLISGSTYEQYF. The CDR3 DNA reads as TGTGCCAGCAGTTTAATCTCGGGGTCAACCTACGAGCAGTACTTC.

The chain employs TRBV7-2 and TRBJ1-6; TRBD1 aligns across 7 bases. The CDR3 consists of 12 residues. Germline CDR1 and CDR2: SGHTA and FQGNSA. Germline trimming cut 6 bases from V and 7 bases from J; bases unmatched to any gene: 0. This chain's CDR3 is CASRQGNSPLHF. The DNA of the CDR3 is TGTGCCAGCAGACAGGGGAATTCACCCCTCCACTTT.